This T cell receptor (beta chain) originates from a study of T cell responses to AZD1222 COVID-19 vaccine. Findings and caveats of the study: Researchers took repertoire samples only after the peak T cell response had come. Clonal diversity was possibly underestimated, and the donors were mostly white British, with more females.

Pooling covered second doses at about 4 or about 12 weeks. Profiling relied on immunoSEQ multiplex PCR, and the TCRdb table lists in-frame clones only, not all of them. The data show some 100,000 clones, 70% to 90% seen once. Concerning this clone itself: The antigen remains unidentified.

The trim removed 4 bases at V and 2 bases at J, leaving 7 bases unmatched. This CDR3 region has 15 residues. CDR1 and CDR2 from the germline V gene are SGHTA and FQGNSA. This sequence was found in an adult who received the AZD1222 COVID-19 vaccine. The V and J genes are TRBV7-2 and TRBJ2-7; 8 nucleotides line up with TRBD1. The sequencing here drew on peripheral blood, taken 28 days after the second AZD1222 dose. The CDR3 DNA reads TGTGCCAGCAGCTCCCGCAGGACAGGGACCTACGAGCAGTACTTC. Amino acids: CASSSRRTGTYEQYF.